Below are 27 T cell receptor beta chains sequenced from a single sample in a study of T-cell memory formation after mild COVID-19. From the 5' RACE reads, TCRdb called clonotypes with MiXCR, one entry per CDR3 protein. The profile shows approximately 210,000 distinct CDR3 sequences, 18% of them singletons. Sample: PBMCs or a T cell subset sorted from them (not recorded which). These receptor sequences come from an adult woman who had mild COVID-19 (a few samples of this study predate the infection). Cell type and time point are not known.

The V and J genes are TRBV6-5 and TRBJ2-4; TRBD2 is a possible D gene (6 bases). The V gene's germline CDR1 is MNHEY and CDR2 SVGAGI. The CDR3 has 14 amino acids. V was trimmed by 4 bases and J by 6 bases, leaving 13 bases between them. The CDR3 region has the DNA TGTGCCAGCAGTTTGATGGGGACTGGAAACATTCAGTACTTC. This translates into CASSLMGTGNIQYF.

Here the CDR3 DNA reads TGTGCCAGCTCACCCCGACAGGGACAGAACACTGAAGCTTTCTTT. Protein sequence: CASSPRQGQNTEAFF. The chain links TRBV18 to TRBJ1-1, with 7 bases identical to TRBD1. The CDR3 spans 15 residues. The germline gives CDR1 KGHSH, CDR2 LQKENI. The V gene end was trimmed by 3 bases and the J gene end by 1 base; junction bases not matched to a gene: 5.

The chain employs TRBV9 and TRBJ2-2; D unresolved. CDR1 and CDR2 from the germline V gene are SGDLS and YYNGEE. The V end was cut by 3 bases, the J end by 3 bases, with 15 bases between. This CDR3 has 16 amino acids. CDR3 loop: CASSAGMGLDTGELFF. CDR3 bases: TGTGCCAGCAGCGCCGGAATGGGTTTAGACACCGGGGAGCTGTTTTTT.

J is TRBJ2-5 and V is TRBV20-1; no firm D call. The CDR3 has 11 residues. CDR1 and CDR2 (germline): DFQATT, SNEGSKA (reference sequence). The ends were cut back, 5 bases at V and 5 bases at J, with 9 bases in the middle. The CDR3 is CSAYDGETQYF. The CDR3, as DNA: TGCAGTGCTTACGACGGGGAGACCCAGTACTTC.

The chain has TRBV20-1 and TRBJ2-5, with 8 bases lining up with TRBD2. Germline CDR1 is DFQATT and CDR2 is SNEGSKA (reference sequence). Losses at the gene ends were 3 bases for V and 0 bases for J; bases not matched to a gene: 6. This CDR3 spans 15 amino acids. As DNA, the CDR3 is TGCAGTGCTAGCCAATCTAGCGGGTACCAAGAGACCCAGTACTTC. Amino acids: CSASQSSGYQETQYF.

The chain uses TRBV6-6 and TRBJ2-5; D ambiguous. Germline CDR1 reads MNHNY; CDR2 reads SVGAGI (reference sequence). The V gene lost 7 bases and the J gene lost 5 bases, with 11 bases spanning the gap. There are 12 residues in the CDR3. The CDR3 region is CASNNPPETQYF. CDR3 sequence (DNA): TGTGCCAGCAACAACCCCCCGGAGACCCAGTACTTC.

This clonotype was seen only a few times. This chain joins TRBV11-1 and TRBJ2-1, with a possible D match to TRBD1 (6 bases). This CDR3 has 15 amino acids. Germline V gene lookup returns CDR1 SGHAT and CDR2 FQDESV (reference sequence). V shed 0 bases and J shed 8 bases, with 14 bases lying between them. The DNA of the CDR3 is TGTGCCAGCAGCTTAGCGCTGGTCAGGGGCCATGAGCAGTTCTTC. Translated, it gives CASSLALVRGHEQFF. The variable domain in full, completed from reference TRBV11-1 and TRBJ2-1, reads EAEVAQSPRYKITEKSQAVAFWCDPISGHATLYWYRQILGQGPELLVQFQDESVVDDSQLPKDRFSAERLKGVDSTLKIQPAELGDSAMYLCASSLALVRGHEQFFGPGTRLTVL.

The rearrangement links TRBV4-1 to TRBJ1-5; no firm D call. Germline lookup yields CDR1 MGHRA and CDR2 YSYEKL. V shed 4 bases and J shed 1 base, with 17 bases lying between them. CDR3 length equals 17 residues. The CDR3 nucleotides read TGCGCCAGCAGCCCACGGGTGGCGGGTTACAGCAATCAGCCCCAGCATTTT. It codes for CASSPRVAGYSNQPQHF.

This clonotype has just a few counts. The chain combines TRBV20-1 with TRBJ2-7; D not certain. The CDR3 is 11 amino acids. Trimming removed 4 bases from V and 4 bases from J, with 8 bases in between. Germline assignment: CDR1 DFQATT and CDR2 SNEGSKA (reference sequence). This CDR3 is CSAMSGYEQYF. CDR3 sequence (DNA): TGCAGTGCTATGTCCGGGTACGAGCAGTACTTC.

There are many counts of this clonotype. The rearrangement joins TRBV7-9 to TRBJ1-6, with a weak D call TRBD1 (6 bases). The CDR3 runs to 17 residues. Germline V gene data show CDR1 as SEHNR and CDR2 as FQNEAQ (reference sequence). Trimming took off 5 bases at V and 5 bases at J, with 19 bases between the two ends. Here the CDR3 DNA reads TGTGCCAGCAGCCACCCTCAAGGGGGTTCGAATAATTCACCCCTCCACTTT. The encoded protein is CASSHPQGGSNNSPLHF.

This clonotype showed up just a few times. This sequence joins TRBV7-3 and TRBJ2-1; D not resolved. Germline V gives CDR1 SGHTA, CDR2 FQGTGA. This CDR3 has 12 amino acids. Trimming removed 5 bases from V and 5 bases from J, with 7 bases in between. CDR3: CASSHPNNEQFF. CDR3 DNA: TGTGCCAGCAGCCATCCGAACAATGAGCAGTTCTTC.

The chain carries TRBV18 and TRBJ1-5; a possible D gene is TRBD1 (5 bases). V was shortened by 6 bases and J by 11 bases, with 17 bases between the two germline ends. The CDR3 extends over 13 amino acids. Germline CDR1 KGHSH, CDR2 LQKENI. The CDR3 nucleotides are TGTGCCAGCTCGCAGGATGGGGCATCGGCCCAGCATTTT. Its translation is CASSQDGASAQHF.

The DNA of the CDR3 is TGTGCCAGCAGCCCTTCCCAGGGATTGTACACTGAAGCTTTCTTT. Amino acid sequence: CASSPSQGLYTEAFF. The chain links TRBV7-9 to TRBJ1-1; perhaps TRBD1 as D (5 bases). The ends were cut back, 5 bases at V and 3 bases at J, with 16 bases in the middle. Germline CDR1 reads SEHNR; CDR2 reads FQNEAQ (reference sequence). The CDR3 extends over 15 amino acids.

This clonotype was found a few times. This chain links TRBV5-1 with TRBJ1-4, with 7 bases lining up with TRBD1. Germline CDR1 reads SGHRS; CDR2 reads YFSETQ. The CDR3 is 17 amino acids. V trimming: 0 bases; J trimming: 3 bases; junction bases outside the gene matches: 8. The CDR3 spells CASSLGGRGPANEKLFF. The CDR3 DNA sequence: TGCGCCAGCAGCTTGGGCGGAAGGGGGCCCGCTAATGAAAAACTGTTTTTT.

This clonotype has more than one count but fewer than ten. The V and J genes are TRBV29-1 and TRBJ1-2, with a tentative D call TRBD1 (5 bases). In germline, CDR1 is SQVTM, CDR2 ANQGSEA. This CDR3 is built from 18 residues. V was trimmed by 4 bases and J by 1 base, leaving 25 bases between them. The CDR3 nucleotides read TGCAGCGTTGGTGGTGTGGCAGGGCCATCCGACAGTAACTATGGCTACACCTTC. Amino acids: CSVGGVAGPSDSNYGYTF.

This clonotype occurred many times. In DNA form, the CDR3 reads TGTGCCAGCAGCGCCCCTATTGGGTTACAGAACACCGGGGAGCTGTTTTTT. Its translation is CASSAPIGLQNTGELFF. This chain connects TRBV6-1 to TRBJ2-2; D gene uncertain. Trimming stripped 6 bases from V and 1 base from J, with 18 bases between. This CDR3 spans 17 amino acids. Germline V CDR1 and CDR2: MNHNS, SASEGT.

The rearrangement links TRBV21-1 to TRBJ2-7; TRBD2 was called by the table and not checked on the DNA. TRBV21-1 is a documented pseudogene. CDR3 length: 21 amino acids. In DNA, the CDR3 is TGTGCCAGGGGGGAAGATAAACTAGCGGCCCTCGAGTGGACTAGCTCCTACGAGCAGTACTTC. As protein: CARGEDKLAALEWTSSYEQYF.

CDR3 sequence reads: CSAPRNSYNSPLHF. DNA of the CDR3: TGCAGTGCTCCGCGGAATTCCTATAATTCACCCCTCCACTTT. The V gene is TRBV20-1, the J gene TRBJ1-6, with D unclear. V lost 5 bases and J lost 1, with 9 bases in between. The CDR3 is made up of 14 amino acids. Germline-derived CDR1 and CDR2 are DFQATT and SNEGSKA (reference sequence).

The CDR3 DNA sequence: TGTGCCAGCAGCCCAAAAGGCGATGGACTAGGCAGCTACAATGAGCAGTTCTTC. Amino acid sequence: CASSPKGDGLGSYNEQFF. The V gene is TRBV3-1, the J gene TRBJ2-1; 7 bases match TRBD2. The CDR3 length is 18 residues. Germline-derived CDR1 and CDR2 are LGHDT and YNNKEL (reference sequence). The trim removed 4 bases at V and 3 bases at J, leaving 15 bases unmatched.

This CDR3 is CASSQVSDWYNEQFF. In DNA form, the CDR3 reads TGCGCCAGCAGCCAAGTCAGTGACTGGTACAATGAGCAGTTCTTC. This chain joins TRBV4-3 and TRBJ2-1, with D unclear. V lost 1 base, J lost 4 bases, and 11 bases lay in between. The CDR3 length is 15 residues. In germline, CDR1 is LGHNA, CDR2 YSLEER.

This chain joins TRBV29-1 and TRBJ1-2; maybe TRBD1 (5 bases). Germline-derived CDR1 and CDR2 are SQVTM and ANQGSEA. The V gene lost 8 bases and the J gene lost 2 bases, with 15 bases spanning the gap. This CDR3 is 13 amino acids long. The CDR3, as DNA: TGCAGCCCCCCGCACAGGAGGAACTATGGCTACACCTTC. Its protein is CSPPHRRNYGYTF.

In this sample, this clonotype turned up a few times. The V gene is TRBV7-6, the J gene TRBJ2-1; 7 nucleotides agree with TRBD2. Germline values: CDR1 SGHVS, CDR2 FNYEAQ. The CDR3 covers 15 residues. The ends lost 2 bases at V and 2 bases at J; junction bases unmatched: 3. The CDR3 reads CASSLSAGTYNEQFF. The DNA for the CDR3 is TGTGCCAGCAGCTTATCAGCGGGGACCTACAATGAGCAGTTCTTC.

V is TRBV7-9 and J is TRBJ1-3; a possible D gene is TRBD1 (5 bases). The CDR3 loop spans 12 amino acids. Trimming removed 5 bases from V and 8 bases from J, with 10 bases in between. Germline-derived CDR1 and CDR2 are SEHNR and FQNEAQ (reference sequence). This CDR3 reads CASSPRGDTIYF. The DNA for the CDR3 is TGTGCCAGCAGCCCACGGGGGGACACCATATATTTT.

This sequence joins TRBV5-4 and TRBJ2-3; D may match TRBD1 or TRBD2 (6 bases each). Germline values: CDR1 SGHNT, CDR2 YYREEE (reference sequence). V lost 0 bases and J lost 5, with 10 bases in between. This CDR3 is built from 14 residues. The CDR3 sequence: CASSLAGGLDTQYF. The CDR3 bases are TGTGCCAGCAGCTTGGCCGGGGGCCTAGATACGCAGTATTTT. The full variable domain, rest sourced from reference TRBV5-4 and TRBJ2-3, is ETGVTQSPTHLIKTRGQQVTLRCSSQSGHNTVSWYQQALGQGPQFIFQYYREEENGRGNFPPRFSGLQFPNYSSELNVNALELDDSALYLCASSLAGGLDTQYFGPGTRLTVL.

This clonotype has a count of ten or more. The chain couples TRBV6-2 or TRBV6-3 to TRBJ2-5; 12 bases are a match to TRBD1. The CDR3 is 16 residues long. Germline lookup yields CDR1 MNHEY and CDR2 SVGEGT. Trimming removed 4 bases from V and 3 bases from J; junction bases left unmatched: 6. CDR3 bases: TGTGCCAGCAGTTTCCCCGGGACAGGGGGCGAAGAGACCCAGTACTTC. Translation: CASSFPGTGGEETQYF.

V usage is TRBV9 and J usage is TRBJ2-7, with D uncertain. V was trimmed by 0 bases and J by 0 bases, leaving 10 bases between them. This CDR3 comprises 15 residues. The V gene's germline CDR1 is SGDLS and CDR2 YYNGEE. CDR3 residues: CASSVGSRNSYEQYF. Here the CDR3 DNA reads TGTGCCAGCAGCGTAGGGTCACGGAACTCCTACGAGCAGTACTTC. The full variable domain, rest sourced from reference TRBV9 and TRBJ2-7, is DSGVTQTPKHLITATGQRVTLRCSPRSGDLSVYWYQQSLDQGLQFLIQYYNGEERAKGNILERFSAQQFPDLHSELNLSSLELGDSALYFCASSVGSRNSYEQYFGPGTRLTVT.

V usage is TRBV5-1 and J usage is TRBJ2-1; 14 bases fit TRBD2. The CDR3 covers 15 residues. Germline CDR1 reads SGHRS; CDR2 reads YFSETQ. V dropped 4 bases and J dropped 4; count of bases not matched to a gene: 1. CDR3 loop: CASSRLAGGYNEQFF. CDR3 bases: TGCGCCAGCAGCCGACTAGCGGGAGGGTACAATGAGCAGTTCTTC.